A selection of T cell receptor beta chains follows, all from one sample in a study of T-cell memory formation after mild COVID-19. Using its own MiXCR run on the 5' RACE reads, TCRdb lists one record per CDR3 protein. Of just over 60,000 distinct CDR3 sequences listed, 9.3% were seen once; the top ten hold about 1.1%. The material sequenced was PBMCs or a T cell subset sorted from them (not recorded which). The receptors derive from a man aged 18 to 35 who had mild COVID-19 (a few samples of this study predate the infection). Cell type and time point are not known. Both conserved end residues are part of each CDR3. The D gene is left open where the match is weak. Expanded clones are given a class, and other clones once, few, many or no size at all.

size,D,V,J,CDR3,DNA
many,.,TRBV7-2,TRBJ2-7,CASSARRGGEQYF,TGTGCCAGCAGCGCACGGCGGGGCGGTGAGCAGTACTTC
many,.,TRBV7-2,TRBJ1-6,CASSNRVSSPLHF,TGTGCCAGCAGCAACAGGGTGTCTTCACCCCTCCACTTT
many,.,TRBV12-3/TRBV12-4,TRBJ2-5,CASSSQGGLETQYF,TGTGCCAGCAGTTCACAGGGGGGGCTGGAGACCCAGTACTTC
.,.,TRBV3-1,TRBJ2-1,CASSQWADNEQFF,TGTGCCAGCAGCCAATGGGCGGACAATGAGCAGTTCTTC
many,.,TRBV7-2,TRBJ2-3,CASSLSRGSTDTQYF,TGTGCCAGCAGCTTATCGAGGGGCAGCACAGATACGCAGTATTTT
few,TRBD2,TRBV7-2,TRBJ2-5,CASSLGLLAGDSETQYF,TGTGCCAGCAGCTTAGGACTACTAGCGGGGGACTCGGAGACCCAGTACTTC
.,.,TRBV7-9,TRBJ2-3,CASSPGEGVSF,TGTGCCAGCAGCCCAGGGGAAGGGGTGTCCTTT
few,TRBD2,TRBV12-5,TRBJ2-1,CASGSSGGYNEQFF,TGTGCTAGTGGGTCTAGCGGGGGCTACAATGAGCAGTTCTTC
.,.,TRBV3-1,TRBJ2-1,CASSLRYNEQFF,TGTGCCAGCAGCCTTAGGTACAATGAGCAGTTCTTC
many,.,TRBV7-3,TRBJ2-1,CASSQQGGNEQFF,TGTGCCAGCAGCCAACAGGGCGGTAATGAGCAGTTCTTC
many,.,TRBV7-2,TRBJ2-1,CASSEDSSYNEQFF,TGTGCCAGCAGCGAGGACAGCTCCTACAATGAGCAGTTCTTC
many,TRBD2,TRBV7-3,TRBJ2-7,CASSSGTSGTHHF,TGTGCCAGCAGCTCAGGGACTAGCGGGACCCACCACTTC
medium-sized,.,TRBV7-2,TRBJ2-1,CASTSYNEQFF,TGTGCCAGCACCTCCTACAATGAGCAGTTCTTC
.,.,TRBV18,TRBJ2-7,CASSPTSPSQASYEQYF,TGTGCCAGCTCACCGACTTCTCCCAGTCAGGCCTCCTACGAGCAGTACTTC
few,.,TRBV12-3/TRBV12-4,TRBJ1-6,CASSLDRQYSPLHF,TGTGCCAGCAGTTTGGATCGACAGTATTCACCCCTCCACTTT
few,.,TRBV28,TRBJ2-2,CASLSRRGNTGELFF,TGTGCCAGCCTATCCCGGCGGGGTAACACCGGGGAGCTGTTTTTT
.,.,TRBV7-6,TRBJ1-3,CASSFLGTIYF,TGTGCCAGCAGCTTCCTAGGGACCATATATTTT
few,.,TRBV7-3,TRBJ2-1,CATSRGQGEQFF,TGTGCCACCTCACGGGGGCAGGGTGAGCAGTTCTTC
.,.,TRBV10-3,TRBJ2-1,CAMAFGDNSYNEQFF,TGTGCCATGGCTTTCGGGGACAACTCCTACAATGAGCAGTTCTTC
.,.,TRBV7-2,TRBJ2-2,CASSLRGLDTGELFF,TGTGCCAGCAGCTTACGGGGGCTAGACACCGGGGAGCTGTTTTTT
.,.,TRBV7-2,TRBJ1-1,CASSAQRGGNTEAFF,TGTGCCAGCAGCGCCCAGCGTGGGGGGAACACTGAAGCTTTCTTT
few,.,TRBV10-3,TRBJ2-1,CAISGAGTRAYNEQFF,TGTGCCATCAGTGGGGCCGGGACAAGGGCCTACAATGAGCAGTTCTTC
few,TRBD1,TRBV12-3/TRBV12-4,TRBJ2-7,CASNQQGAGYEQYF,TGTGCCAGCAACCAACAGGGGGCAGGCTACGAGCAGTACTTC
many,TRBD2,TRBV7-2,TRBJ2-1,CASSLATGGRYNEQFF,TGTGCCAGCAGCTTAGCAACGGGGGGGCGGTACAATGAGCAGTTCTTC
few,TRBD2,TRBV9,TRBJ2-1,CASSVSSGGYNEQFF,TGTGCCAGCAGCGTTTCTAGCGGGGGGTACAATGAGCAGTTCTTC
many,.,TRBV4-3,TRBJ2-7,CASSQEPGSYEQYF,TGCGCCAGCAGCCAAGAGCCGGGCTCCTACGAGCAGTACTTC
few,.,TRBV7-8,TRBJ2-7,CASSFQRSSYEQYF,TGTGCCAGCAGCTTCCAACGGAGCTCCTACGAGCAGTACTTC
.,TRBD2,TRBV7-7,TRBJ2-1,CASSFGLAVYNEQFF,TGTGCCAGCAGCTTTGGGCTAGCGGTCTACAATGAGCAGTTCTTC
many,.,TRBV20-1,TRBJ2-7,CSASPGWHYEQYF,TGCAGTGCTAGCCCAGGGTGGCACTACGAGCAGTACTTC
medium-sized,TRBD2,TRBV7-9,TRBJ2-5,CASSSPGHSGGISETQYF,TGTGCCAGCAGCTCCCCGGGGCATAGCGGGGGGATCTCGGAGACCCAGTACTTC
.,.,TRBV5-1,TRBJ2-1,CASSPDTRGVYNEQFF,TGCGCCAGCAGCCCAGACACCAGGGGAGTCTACAATGAGCAGTTCTTC
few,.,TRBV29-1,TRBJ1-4,CSVARKINEKLFF,TGCAGCGTTGCACGGAAGATTAATGAAAAACTGTTTTTT
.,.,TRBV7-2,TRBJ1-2,CASRTRTGAGGYTF,TGTGCCAGCAGAACTCGGACGGGAGCTGGAGGCTACACCTTC
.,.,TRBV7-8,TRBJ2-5,CASSSASLNAQYF,TGTGCCAGCAGCTCAGCCTCCCTGAATGCCCAGTACTTC
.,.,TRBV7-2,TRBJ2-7,CASSLNARTTYEQYF,TGTGCCAGCAGCTTAAATGCCCGAACCACCTACGAGCAGTACTTC
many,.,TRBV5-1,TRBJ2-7,CASSLDVYEQYF,TGCGCCAGCAGCTTGGACGTCTACGAGCAGTACTTC
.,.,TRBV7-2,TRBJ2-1,CASSLRPGNYNEQFF,TGTGCCAGCAGCTTAAGGCCAGGGAATTACAATGAGCAGTTCTTC
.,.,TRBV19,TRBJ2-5,CASSRWGPTETQYF,TGTGCCAGTAGTAGATGGGGGCCCACGGAGACCCAGTACTTC
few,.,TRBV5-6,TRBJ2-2,CASSELGRGNTGELFF,TGTGCCAGCAGCGAGTTAGGGCGGGGGAACACCGGGGAGCTGTTTTTT
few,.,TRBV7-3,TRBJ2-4,CASSLMALGIQYF,TGTGCCAGCAGCTTAATGGCGTTGGGCATTCAGTACTTC
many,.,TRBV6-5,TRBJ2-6,CATRPLRDSGANVLTF,TGTGCCACCCGGCCTCTTCGGGACTCTGGGGCCAACGTCCTGACTTTC
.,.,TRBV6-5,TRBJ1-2,CASSYSSSGSGGASYGYTF,TGTGCCAGCAGTTACTCGTCCTCCGGGAGCGGGGGCGCGAGTTATGGCTACACCTTC
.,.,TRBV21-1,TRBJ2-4,CASTKGSSGGAGKNIQYF,TGTGCCAGCACCAAGGGGTCCTCCGGGGGGGCTGGCAAAAACATTCAGTACTTC